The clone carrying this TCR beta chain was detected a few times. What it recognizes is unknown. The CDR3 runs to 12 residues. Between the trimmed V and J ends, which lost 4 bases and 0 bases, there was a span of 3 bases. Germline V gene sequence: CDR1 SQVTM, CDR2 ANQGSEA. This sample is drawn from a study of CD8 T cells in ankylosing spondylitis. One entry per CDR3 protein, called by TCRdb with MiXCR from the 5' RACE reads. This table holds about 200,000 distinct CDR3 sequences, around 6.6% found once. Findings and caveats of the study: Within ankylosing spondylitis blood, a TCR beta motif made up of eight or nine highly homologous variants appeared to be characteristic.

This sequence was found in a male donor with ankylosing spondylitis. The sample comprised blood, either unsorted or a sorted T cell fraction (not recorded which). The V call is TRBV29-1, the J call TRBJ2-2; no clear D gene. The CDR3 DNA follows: TGCAGCGTTGCTGCGAACACCGGGGAGCTGTTTTTT. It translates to CSVAANTGELFF.